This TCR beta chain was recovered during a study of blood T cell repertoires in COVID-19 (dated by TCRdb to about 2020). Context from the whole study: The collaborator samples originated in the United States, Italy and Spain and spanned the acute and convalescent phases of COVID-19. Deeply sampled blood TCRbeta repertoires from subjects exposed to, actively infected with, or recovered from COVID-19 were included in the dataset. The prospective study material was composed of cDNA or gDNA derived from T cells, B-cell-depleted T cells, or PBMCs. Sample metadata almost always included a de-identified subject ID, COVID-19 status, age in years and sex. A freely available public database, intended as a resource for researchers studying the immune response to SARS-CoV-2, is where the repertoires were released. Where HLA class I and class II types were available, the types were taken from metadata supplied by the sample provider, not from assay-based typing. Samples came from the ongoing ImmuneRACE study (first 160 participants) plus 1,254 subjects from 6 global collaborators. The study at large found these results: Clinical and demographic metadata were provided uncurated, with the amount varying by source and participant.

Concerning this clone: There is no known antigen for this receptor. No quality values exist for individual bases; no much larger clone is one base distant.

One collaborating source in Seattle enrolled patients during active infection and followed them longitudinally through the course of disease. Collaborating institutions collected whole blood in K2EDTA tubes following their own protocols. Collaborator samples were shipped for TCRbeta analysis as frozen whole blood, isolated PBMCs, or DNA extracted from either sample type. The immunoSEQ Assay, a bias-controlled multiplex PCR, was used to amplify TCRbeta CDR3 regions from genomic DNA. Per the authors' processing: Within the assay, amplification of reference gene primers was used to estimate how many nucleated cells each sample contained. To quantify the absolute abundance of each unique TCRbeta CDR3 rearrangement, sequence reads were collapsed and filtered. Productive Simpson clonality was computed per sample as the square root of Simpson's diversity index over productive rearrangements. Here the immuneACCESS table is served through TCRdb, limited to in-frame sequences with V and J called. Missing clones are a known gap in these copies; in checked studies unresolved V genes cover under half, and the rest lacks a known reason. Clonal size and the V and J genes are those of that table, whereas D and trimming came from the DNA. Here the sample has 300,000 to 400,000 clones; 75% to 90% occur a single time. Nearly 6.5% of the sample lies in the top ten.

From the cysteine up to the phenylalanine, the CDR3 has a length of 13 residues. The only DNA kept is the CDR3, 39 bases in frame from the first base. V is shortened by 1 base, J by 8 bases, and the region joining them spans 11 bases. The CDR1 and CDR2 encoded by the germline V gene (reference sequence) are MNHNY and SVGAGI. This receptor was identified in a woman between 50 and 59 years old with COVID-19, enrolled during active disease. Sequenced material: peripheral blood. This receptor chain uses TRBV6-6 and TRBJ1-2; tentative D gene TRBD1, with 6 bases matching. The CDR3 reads CASSYLQGLGYTF. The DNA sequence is TGTGCCAGCAGTTACTTACAGGGATTAGGCTACACCTTC.